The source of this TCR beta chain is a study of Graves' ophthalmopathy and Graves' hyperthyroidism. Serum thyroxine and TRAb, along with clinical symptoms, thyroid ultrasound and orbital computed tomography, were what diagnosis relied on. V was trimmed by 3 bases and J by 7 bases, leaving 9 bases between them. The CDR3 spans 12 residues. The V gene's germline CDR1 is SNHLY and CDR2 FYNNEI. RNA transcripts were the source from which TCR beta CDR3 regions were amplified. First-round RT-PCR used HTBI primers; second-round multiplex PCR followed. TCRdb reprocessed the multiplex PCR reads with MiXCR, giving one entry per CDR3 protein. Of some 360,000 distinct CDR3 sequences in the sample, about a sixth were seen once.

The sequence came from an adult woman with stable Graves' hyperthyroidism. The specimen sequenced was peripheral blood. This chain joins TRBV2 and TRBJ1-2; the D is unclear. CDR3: CASSDTPLGYTF. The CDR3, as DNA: TGTGCCAGCAGTGACACCCCCCTTGGCTACACCTTC.